These T cell receptor beta chains were read from a single sample in a study of blood T cell repertoires in COVID-19. Libraries were prepared by immunoSEQ multiplex PCR; TCRdb keeps only in-frame clonotypes and omits some of them. The sample records 150,000 to 200,000 clones, about four fifths being singletons. Sequenced material: peripheral blood. The receptors here all came from a human donor with acute or convalescent COVID-19. The donor label of this sample is uncertain. Both conserved end residues are part of each CDR3. D genes are given only for firm matches. A row's size may be missing; if present it is once, few, many or a size class.

>TRBV7-8|NA|TRBJ1-1|NA
CASSQPGTENTEAFF
TGTGCCAGCAGCCAACCGGGAACAGAGAACACTGAAGCTTTCTTT
>TRBV6-1|NA|TRBJ1-5|TRBD1
CASSALGQTYSNQPQHF
TGTGCCAGCAGTGCCCTGGGACAGACTTATAGCAATCAGCCCCAGCATTTT
>TRBV4-1|NA|TRBJ2-7|TRBD2
CASSQDQSGTNYEQYF
TGCGCCAGCAGCCAAGACCAGAGCGGGACCAACTACGAGCAGTACTTC
>TRBV29-1|NA|TRBJ2-7|NA
CSVGAGRTYEQYF
TGCAGCGTTGGTGCAGGGCGGACCTACGAGCAGTACTTC
>TRBV3-1/TRBV3-2|NA|TRBJ1-3|NA
CASSQRENTIYF
TGTGCCAGCAGCCAACGAGAAAACACCATATATTTT
>TRBV28|few|TRBJ2-6|NA
CASSLTLSSGANVLTF
TGTGCCAGCAGTTTAACGTTGAGCTCTGGGGCCAACGTCCTGACTTTC
>TRBV12-3/TRBV12-4|NA|TRBJ2-3|NA
CASSPQTGYTQYF
TGTGCCAGCAGTCCACAAACAGGTTATACGCAGTATTTT
>TRBV6-2/TRBV6-3|NA|TRBJ2-1|TRBD2
CASSRRAGTSGYNEQFF
TGTGCCAGCAGCCGTCGAGCCGGGACTAGCGGGTACAATGAGCAGTTCTTC
>TRBV6-5|NA|TRBJ2-1|TRBD1
CASSPGGAYNEQFF
TGTGCCAGCAGTCCAGGGGGCGCCTACAATGAGCAGTTCTTC
>TRBV6-5|NA|TRBJ2-3|NA
CASSYSVGTQYF
TGTGCCAGCAGTTACAGCGTGGGTACGCAGTATTTT
>TRBV19|few|TRBJ1-5|NA
CASSIGGHNQPQHF
TGTGCCAGTAGTATAGGAGGGCACAATCAGCCCCAGCATTTT